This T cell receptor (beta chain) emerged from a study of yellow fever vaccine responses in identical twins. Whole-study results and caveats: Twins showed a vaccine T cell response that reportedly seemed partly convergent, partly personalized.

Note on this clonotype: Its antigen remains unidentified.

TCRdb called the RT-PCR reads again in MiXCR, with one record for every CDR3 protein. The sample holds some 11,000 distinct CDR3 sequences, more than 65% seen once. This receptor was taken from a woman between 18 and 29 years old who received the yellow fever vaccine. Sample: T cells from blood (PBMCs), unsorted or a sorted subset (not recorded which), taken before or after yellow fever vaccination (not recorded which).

The CDR3 DNA follows: TGCAGTGCTAGAGATACGACAGGGGACTATGGCTACACCTTC. This sequence encodes CSARDTTGDYGYTF. This chain links TRBV20-1 with TRBJ1-2, with 8 bases identical to TRBD1. This CDR3 region has 14 residues. V shed 0 bases, J shed 3 bases, and the junction held 3 bases outside the gene matches. CDR1 is DFQATT and CDR2 is SNEGSKA in the germline V gene (reference sequence).